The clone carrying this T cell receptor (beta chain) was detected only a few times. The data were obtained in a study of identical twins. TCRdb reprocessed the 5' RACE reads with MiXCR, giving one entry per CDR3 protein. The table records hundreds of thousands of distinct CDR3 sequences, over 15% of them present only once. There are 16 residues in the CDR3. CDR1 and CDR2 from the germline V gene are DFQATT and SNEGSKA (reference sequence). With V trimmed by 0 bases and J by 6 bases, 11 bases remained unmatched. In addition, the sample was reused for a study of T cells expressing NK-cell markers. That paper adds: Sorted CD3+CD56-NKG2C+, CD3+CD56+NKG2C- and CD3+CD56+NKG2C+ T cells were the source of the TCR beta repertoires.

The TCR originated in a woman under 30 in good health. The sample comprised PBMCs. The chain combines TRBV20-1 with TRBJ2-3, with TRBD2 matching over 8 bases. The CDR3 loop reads CSARDPYQRGTDTQYF. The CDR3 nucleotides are TGCAGTGCTAGAGACCCCTATCAGCGGGGGACGGATACGCAGTATTTT.